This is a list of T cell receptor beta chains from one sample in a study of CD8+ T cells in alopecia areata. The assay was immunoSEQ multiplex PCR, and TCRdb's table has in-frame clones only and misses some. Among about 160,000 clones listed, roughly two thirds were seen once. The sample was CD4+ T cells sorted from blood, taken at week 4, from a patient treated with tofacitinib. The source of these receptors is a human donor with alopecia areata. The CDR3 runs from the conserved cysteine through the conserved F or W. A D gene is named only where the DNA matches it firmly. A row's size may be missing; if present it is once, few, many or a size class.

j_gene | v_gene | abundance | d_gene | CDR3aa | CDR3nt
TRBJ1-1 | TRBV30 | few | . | CAWGDVAFTEAFF | TGTGCCTGGGGGGACGTGGCGTTCACTGAAGCTTTCTTT
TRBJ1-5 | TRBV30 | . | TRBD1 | CAWGTGNNQPQHF | TGTGCCTGGGGGACAGGTAATAATCAGCCCCAGCATTTT
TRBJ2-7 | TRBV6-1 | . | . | CASSKTQYEQYF | TGTGCCAGCAGTAAGACACAATACGAGCAGTACTTC
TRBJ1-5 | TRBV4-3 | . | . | CASSQVVGVNQPQHF | TGCGCCAGCAGCCAAGTGGTGGGGGTGAATCAGCCCCAGCATTTT
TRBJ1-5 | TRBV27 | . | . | CASKGGGRLSNQPQHF | TGTGCCAGCAAAGGGGGGGGCAGGCTTAGCAATCAGCCCCAGCATTTT
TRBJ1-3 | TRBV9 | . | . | CASSNTQGFSGNTIYF | TGTGCCAGCAGCAATACACAGGGATTCTCTGGAAACACCATATATTTT
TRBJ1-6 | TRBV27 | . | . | CASSLQDAGGSPLHF | TGTGCCAGCAGTTTACAGGACGCTGGGGGTTCACCCCTCCACTTT
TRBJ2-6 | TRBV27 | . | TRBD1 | CASSLGTGRSGANVLTF | TGTGCCAGCAGTCTAGGGACAGGACGCTCTGGGGCCAACGTCCTGACTTTC
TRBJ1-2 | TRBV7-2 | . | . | CASSPFDGNGYTF | TGTGCCAGCAGCCCGTTCGATGGGAATGGCTACACCTTC
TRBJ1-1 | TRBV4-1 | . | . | CASSQFARNTEAFF | TGCGCCAGCAGCCAATTCGCCCGGAACACTGAAGCTTTCTTT
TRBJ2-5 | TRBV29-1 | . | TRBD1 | CSGGQGEVETQYF | TGCAGCGGCGGACAGGGGGAGGTAGAGACCCAGTACTTC
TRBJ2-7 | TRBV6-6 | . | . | CASSYSSQEPYEQYF | TGTGCCAGCAGTTACAGTAGTCAGGAACCCTACGAGCAGTACTTC
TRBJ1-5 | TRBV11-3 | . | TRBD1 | CASTLDRDNQPQHF | TGTGCCAGCACCCTGGACAGGGACAATCAGCCCCAGCATTTT
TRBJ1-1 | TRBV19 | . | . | CASYREGTEAFF | TGTGCCAGTTACAGGGAGGGCACTGAAGCTTTCTTT
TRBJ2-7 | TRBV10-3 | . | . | CAIRAGEGYEQYF | TGTGCCATCAGGGCAGGTGAGGGGTACGAGCAGTACTTC
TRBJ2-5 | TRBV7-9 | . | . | CASSELIPETQYF | TGTGCCAGCAGCGAGCTAATCCCGGAGACCCAGTACTTC
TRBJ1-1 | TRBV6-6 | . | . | CASSRRKFNTEAFF | TGTGCCAGCAGTAGGCGGAAGTTTAACACTGAAGCTTTCTTT
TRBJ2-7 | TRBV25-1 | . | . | CASSEWVEQYF | TGTGCCAGCAGTGAATGGGTCGAGCAGTACTTC
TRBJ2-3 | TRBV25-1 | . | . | CASSDGQRTQYF | TGTGCCAGCAGTGATGGGCAGCGCACGCAGTATTTT
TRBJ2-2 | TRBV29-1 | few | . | CSVEVVGPANTGELFF | TGCAGCGTTGAAGTCGTTGGGCCCGCGAACACCGGGGAGCTGTTTTTT
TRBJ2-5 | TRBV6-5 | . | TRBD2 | CASSYVASGEQETQYF | TGTGCCAGCAGTTACGTGGCTAGCGGGGAGCAAGAGACCCAGTACTTC
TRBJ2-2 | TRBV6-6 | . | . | CASSWEPPKNTGELFF | TGTGCCAGCAGTTGGGAGCCCCCCAAGAACACCGGGGAGCTGTTTTTT
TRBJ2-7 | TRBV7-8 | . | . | CASSQGTPYEQYF | TGTGCCAGCAGCCAAGGGACACCCTACGAGCAGTACTTC
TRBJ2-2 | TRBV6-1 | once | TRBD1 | CASSQARRTGAAGELFF | TGTGCCAGCAGTCAAGCGCGTAGGACAGGGGCGGCCGGGGAGCTGTTTTTT
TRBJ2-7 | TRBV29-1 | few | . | CSAGGAGETYEQYF | TGCAGCGCCGGAGGAGCGGGTGAAACCTACGAGCAGTACTTC
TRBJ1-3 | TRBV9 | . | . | CASSAGDTIYF | TGTGCCAGCAGCGCGGGGGATACCATATATTTT
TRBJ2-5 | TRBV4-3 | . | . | CASSLDKKETQYF | TGCGCCAGCAGCCTCGACAAAAAAGAGACCCAGTACTTC
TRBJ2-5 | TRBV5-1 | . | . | CASSLNVPGAQETQYF | TGCGCCAGCAGCCTCAACGTTCCCGGGGCACAAGAGACCCAGTACTTC
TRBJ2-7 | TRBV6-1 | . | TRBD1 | CASHERTGSSYEQYF | TGTGCCAGCCATGAGAGGACAGGTTCCTCCTACGAGCAGTACTTC
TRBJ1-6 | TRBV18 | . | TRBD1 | CASSPPGQGNSPLHF | TGTGCCAGCTCACCACCGGGACAGGGAAATTCACCCCTCCACTTT
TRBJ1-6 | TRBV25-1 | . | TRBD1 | CASSVGTGATGSPLHF | TGTGCCAGCAGTGTCGGGACAGGGGCAACGGGTTCACCCCTCCACTTT
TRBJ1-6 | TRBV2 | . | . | CASSEGLLISPLHF | TGTGCCAGCAGTGAAGGTCTTCTAATCTCACCCCTCCACTTT
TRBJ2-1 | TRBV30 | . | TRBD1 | CACYRDPDRGSYNEQFF | TGTGCCTGTTACCGGGACCCGGACAGGGGCTCCTACAATGAGCAGTTCTTC
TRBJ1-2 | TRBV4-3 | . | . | CASSQDGLSEGYTF | TGCGCCAGCAGCCAAGACGGACTATCGGAGGGCTACACCTTC
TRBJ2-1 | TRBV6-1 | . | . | CASSEARGRGGNEQFF | TGTGCCAGCAGTGAAGCCAGGGGAAGGGGAGGCAATGAGCAGTTCTTC
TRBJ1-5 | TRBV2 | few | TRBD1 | CASKTGGGNQPQHF | TGTGCCAGTAAGACAGGGGGTGGCAATCAGCCCCAGCATTTT
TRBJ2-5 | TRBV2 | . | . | CASSGQSQETQYF | TGTGCCAGCAGTGGACAGTCCCAAGAGACCCAGTACTTC
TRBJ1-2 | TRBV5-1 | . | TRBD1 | CASSPGDRGSGYTF | TGCGCCAGCAGCCCGGGGGACAGGGGGTCTGGCTACACCTTC
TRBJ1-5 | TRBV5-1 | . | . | CASSPTGSNQPQHF | TGCGCCAGCAGCCCAACAGGGTCCAATCAGCCCCAGCATTTT
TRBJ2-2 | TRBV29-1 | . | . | CSVVVAGELFF | TGCAGCGTTGTGGTAGCCGGGGAGCTGTTTTTT
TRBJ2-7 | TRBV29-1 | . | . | CSAAYSSYEQYF | TGCAGCGCCGCTTACAGCTCCTACGAGCAGTACTTC
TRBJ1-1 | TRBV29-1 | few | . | CSVVPVGGEAFF | TGCAGCGTTGTCCCCGTGGGGGGGGAAGCTTTCTTT
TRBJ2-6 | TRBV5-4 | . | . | CASSRPIGNGANVLTF | TGTGCCAGCTCCCGCCCGATAGGGAATGGGGCCAACGTCCTGACTTTC
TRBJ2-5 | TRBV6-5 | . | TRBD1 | CASSRRQGVEETQYF | TGTGCCAGCAGCCGACGACAGGGGGTGGAAGAGACCCAGTACTTC
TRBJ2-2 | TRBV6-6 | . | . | CASRDKLTGELFF | TGTGCCAGCCGGGACAAGCTCACCGGGGAGCTGTTTTTT
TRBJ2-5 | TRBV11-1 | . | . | CASSFKRYQETQYF | TGTGCCAGCAGCTTCAAACGGTACCAAGAGACCCAGTACTTC
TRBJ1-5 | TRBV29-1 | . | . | CSVGGGPEPQHF | TGCAGCGTTGGGGGGGGCCCGGAGCCCCAGCATTTT
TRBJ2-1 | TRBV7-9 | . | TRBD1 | CASSSGQPSDNEQFF | TGTGCCAGCAGCTCGGGACAGCCTTCCGACAATGAGCAGTTCTTC
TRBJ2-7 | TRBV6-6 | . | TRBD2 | CASSYSSGTSPYEQYF | TGTGCCAGCAGTTACTCCTCCGGGACTAGCCCCTACGAGCAGTACTTC
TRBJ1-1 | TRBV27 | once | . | CASIGFGLNTEAFF | TGTGCCAGCATCGGTTTTGGATTGAACACTGAAGCTTTCTTT
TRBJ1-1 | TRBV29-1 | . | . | CSVRYTEAFF | TGCAGCGTTCGTTACACTGAAGCTTTCTTT
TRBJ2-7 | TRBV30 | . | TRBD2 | CAWRGVYEQYF | TGTGCCTGGCGGGGGGTCTACGAGCAGTACTTC
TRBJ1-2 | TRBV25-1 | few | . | CASTPQGQLYGYTF | TGTGCCAGCACCCCACAGGGCCAGCTCTATGGCTACACCTTC
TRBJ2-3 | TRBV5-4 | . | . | CASSRGGVTDTQYF | TGTGCCAGCAGCCGGGGCGGGGTAACAGATACGCAGTATTTT
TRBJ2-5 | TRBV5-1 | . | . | CASRSGPQETQYF | TGCGCCAGCAGATCCGGGCCACAAGAGACCCAGTACTTC
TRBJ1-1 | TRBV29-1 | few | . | CSVVRNTEAFF | TGCAGCGTTGTTAGGAACACTGAAGCTTTCTTT
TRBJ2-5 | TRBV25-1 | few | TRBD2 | CASSYSGGEKTQYF | TGTGCCAGCAGTTATAGCGGGGGGGAAAAGACCCAGTACTTC
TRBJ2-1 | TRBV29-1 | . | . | CSVSGPSSYNEQFF | TGCAGCGTATCCGGGCCCAGCTCCTACAATGAGCAGTTCTTC
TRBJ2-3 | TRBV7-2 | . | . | CASSLVPLTSGTDTQYF | TGTGCCAGCAGCTTAGTACCGCTTACTTCGGGCACAGATACGCAGTATTTT
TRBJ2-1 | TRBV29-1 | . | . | CSVDAGFNFDEQFF | TGCAGCGTTGATGCAGGGTTCAATTTCGATGAGCAGTTCTTC